This T cell receptor beta chain originates from a study of long-term antiretroviral therapy in people with HIV. Overall study context: When the earliest samples were collected, ART was typically delayed until CD4 counts fell. Study outcomes and limitations: Once patients were on ART, diversity went higher but still fell short of transplant donor controls. Whereas controls had wider CDR3 length ranges, HIV repertoires had narrower ones.

In its sample, this clone was seen a few times. Its antigen remains unknown. They ran version v3.0 of the immunoSEQ assay at survey level. Per-sample targets for sequencing were 40,000-50,000 T-cell genomes. Assay used: immunoSEQ multiplex PCR; TCRdb lists only in-frame clones, some missing. This sample has about 28,000 clones, with roughly 84% found just once. Trimming left V 1 base short and J 2 bases short, with 12 bases between. The germline gives CDR1 MNHNS, CDR2 SASEGT. The CDR3 totals 16 residues. Sample: unsorted PBMCs, taken 2 years after starting antiretroviral therapy. This receptor was identified in a man aged 50 to 59 with HIV. The rearrangement uses TRBV6-1 and TRBJ1-5, with D hard to call. CDR3 residues: CASSEDPMGGNQPQHF. In nucleotides, the CDR3 is TGTGCCAGCAGTGAAGACCCAATGGGTGGCAATCAGCCCCAGCATTTT.